This entry lists 28 T cell receptor beta chains sequenced from one sample in a study of blood T cell repertoires in COVID-19. Some clones are missing from TCRdb's copy, which holds only in-frame ones; the method was immunoSEQ multiplex PCR. The table has some 300,000 clones, approximately 91% seen once. Sequenced sample: PBMCs or T cells enriched from blood (not recorded which). These receptors all come from a woman aged 25 to 39 who had recovered from COVID-19.

This chain links TRBV27 with TRBJ1-2; D may be TRBD1 (5 bases). The germline CDR1 and CDR2 sequences are MNHEY and SMNVEV (reference sequence). The CDR3 runs to 13 residues. Trimming removed 7 bases at V and 7 bases at J, with 16 bases between. The CDR3 is CASTPVLGGGYTF. CDR3 bases: TGTGCCAGCACCCCCGTTCTCGGGGGTGGCTACACCTTC.

The chain uses TRBV28 and TRBJ2-7, with D possibly matching TRBD2 (6 bases). Per germline, CDR1 MDHEN and CDR2 SYDVKM. CDR3 length: 13 residues. The V and J ends lost 5 bases and 2 bases respectively, with 10 bases between them. CDR3 bases: TGTGCCAGCAGTCTGGGACTGGCCTACGAGCAGTACTTC. It translates to CASSLGLAYEQYF.

V gene TRBV6-2 or TRBV6-3 combines with J gene TRBJ1-6; D ambiguous. This CDR3 region has 17 residues. The V gene lost 0 bases and the J gene lost 2 bases, with 11 bases spanning the gap. CDR1 MNHEY and CDR2 SVGEGT come from the germline V gene. CDR3 sequence: CASSYSTGSTYNSPLHF. The CDR3 DNA reads as TGTGCCAGCAGTTACTCGACGGGTTCAACCTATAATTCACCCCTCCACTTT.

The rearrangement joins TRBV6-5 to TRBJ1-1; perhaps TRBD1 as D (6 bases). With 4 bases removed from V and 5 bases from J, the gap between germline ends came to 17 bases. The CDR3 is 15 residues long. CDR1 is MNHEY, CDR2 SVGAGI, per germline. For the CDR3, the DNA is TGTGCCAGCAGTTGGGGGGGCAGGGAAAGGACTGAAGCTTTCTTT. Translating it yields CASSWGGRERTEAFF.

CDR3: CASSSTGAGFTDTQYF. The CDR3 DNA is TGCGCCAGCAGTTCCACAGGGGCGGGGTTCACAGATACGCAGTATTTT. The chain is built from TRBV5-1 and TRBJ2-3; perhaps TRBD1 as D (7 bases). The CDR3 is made up of 16 amino acids. V was cut by 5 bases and J by 2 bases, with 18 bases left in between. CDR1 and CDR2 (germline): SGHRS, YFSETQ.

The genes are TRBV19 and TRBJ1-6; 7 bases fit TRBD1. J lost 5 bases, V lost 7 bases, and 5 bases had no gene match. CDR3 size: 14 residues. In germline, CDR1 is LNHDA, CDR2 SQIVND (reference sequence). Written as DNA, the CDR3 is TGTGCCAGTATCGATACAGGGGATAATTCACCCCTCCACTTT. Encoded protein: CASIDTGDNSPLHF. Supplemented by reference TRBV19 and TRBJ1-6, the full variable domain reads DGGITQSPKYLFRKEGQNVTLSCEQNLNHDAMYWYRQDPGQGLRLIYYSQIVNDFQKGDIAEGYSVSREKKESFPLTVTSAQKNPTAFYLCASIDTGDNSPLHFGNGTRLTVT.

The J gene is TRBJ2-1, the V gene TRBV10-3, with TRBD2 identical over 14 bases. With 8 bases clipped from V and 8 bases from J, the junction kept 8 bases outside the gene matches. The CDR3 is made up of 15 amino acids. Germline V gene lookup returns CDR1 ENHRY and CDR2 SYGVKD. The CDR3 sequence: CAIGGGLAGEYEQFF. In DNA form, the CDR3 reads TGTGCCATCGGAGGGGGACTAGCGGGAGAGTATGAGCAGTTCTTC.

This chain connects TRBV30 to TRBJ1-1, with D tentatively TRBD1 (5 bases). CDR1 and CDR2 (germline): GTSNPN, SVGIG (reference sequence). CDR3 length equals 14 residues. Trimming cost V 3 bases and J 1 base, with 12 bases left between them. The CDR3 sequence: CAWSSDIGNTEAFF. CDR3 DNA: TGTGCCTGGAGCTCGGACATTGGGAACACTGAAGCTTTCTTT. Full variable domain (remainder filled in from reference TRBV30 and TRBJ1-1): SQTIHQWPATLVQPVGSPLSLECTVEGTSNPNLYWYRQAAGRGLQLLFYSVGIGQISSEVPQNLSASRPQDRQFILSSKKLLLSDSGFYLCAWSSDIGNTEAFFGQGTRLTVV.

The V and J genes are TRBV4-1 and TRBJ1-4; D is possibly TRBD1 (6 bases). Germline V lookup: CDR1 MGHRA, CDR2 YSYEKL. Trimming took off 1 base at V and 4 bases at J, with 16 bases between the two ends. CDR3 size: 17 residues. The CDR3: CASSQGGATGDNEKLFF. The CDR3 DNA sequence: TGCGCCAGCAGCCAAGGAGGGGCGACAGGAGATAATGAAAAACTGTTTTTT.

The rearrangement links TRBV29-1 to TRBJ1-5; D not resolved. Germline V gene lookup returns CDR1 SQVTM and CDR2 ANQGSEA. The CDR3 loop spans 13 amino acids. Trimming stripped 5 bases from V and 3 bases from J, with 11 bases between. Written as DNA, the CDR3 is TGCAGCGTTATCGGGATGGACAATCAGCCCCAGCATTTT. This translates into CSVIGMDNQPQHF.

The chain employs TRBV19 and TRBJ1-4; a possible D gene is TRBD1 (6 bases). This CDR3 region has 16 residues. V shed 1 base and J shed 4 bases, with 13 bases lying between them. Germline lookup yields CDR1 LNHDA and CDR2 SQIVND (reference sequence). This chain's CDR3 is CASSIGAGQYNEKLFF. CDR3 DNA sequence: TGTGCCAGTAGTATAGGGGCCGGACAGTATAATGAAAAACTGTTTTTT.

The chain links TRBV3-1 (or the pseudogene TRBV3-2) to TRBJ1-2; weak D call: TRBD1 (6 bases). CDR1 is LGHDT and CDR2 is YNNKEL in the germline V gene (reference sequence). The CDR3 extends over 13 amino acids. Deletions cut 1 base from V and 7 bases from J, with 10 bases between. The chain's CDR3 is CASSQVRGVGYTF. CDR3 DNA sequence: TGTGCCAGCAGCCAAGTCAGGGGAGTTGGCTACACCTTC.

This chain uses TRBV30 with TRBJ1-5, with D uncertain. The CDR3 totals 14 residues. V dropped 5 bases and J dropped 1 base, with 12 bases sitting between them. Germline lookup yields CDR1 GTSNPN and CDR2 SVGIG (reference sequence). The CDR3 reads CAWAAIGSNQPQHF. CDR3 bases: TGTGCCTGGGCCGCCATCGGGAGCAATCAGCCCCAGCATTTT.

This clone was counted once. This chain uses TRBV28 with TRBJ2-3; D is unclear. The CDR3 runs 15 residues. Trimming pared 4 bases from V and 0 bases from J, leaving 11 bases between. CDR1 MDHEN and CDR2 SYDVKM come from the germline V gene. CDR3 protein: CASSSTTRSTDTQYF. The CDR3 bases are TGTGCCAGCAGTTCGACCACCAGGAGCACAGATACGCAGTATTTT.

The chain employs TRBV6-4 and TRBJ1-2; 8 bases align to TRBD1. With V trimmed by 6 bases and J by 0 bases, 3 bases remained unmatched. The CDR3 spans 14 residues. Looked up from germline, CDR1 is MRHNA and CDR2 is SNTAGT. CDR3 sequence reads: CASRPGQANYGYTF. CDR3 DNA: TGTGCCAGCAGGCCGGGACAGGCTAACTATGGCTACACCTTC.

This clone appeared a few times. The genes are TRBV5-1 and TRBJ1-1; 11 bases align to TRBD1. The CDR3 loop spans 16 amino acids. Unmatched junction bases numbered 3, after V lost 1 base and J lost 1 base. Germline CDR1 and CDR2: SGHRS and YFSETQ. The CDR3 loop is CASSLSGQGGNTEAFF. In nucleotides, the CDR3 is TGCGCCAGCAGCTTGTCGGGACAGGGGGGGAACACTGAAGCTTTCTTT.

V is TRBV10-1 and J is TRBJ2-7; 8 positions match TRBD1. V lost 6 bases, J lost 6 bases, and 10 bases stayed unmatched. The germline V gene encodes CDR1 WNHNN and CDR2 SYGVQD (reference sequence). This CDR3 spans 14 amino acids. CDR3: CASSLTGARSEQYF. The CDR3 DNA reads TGCGCCAGCAGCCTGACAGGGGCACGTAGCGAGCAGTACTTC.

V is TRBV18 and J is TRBJ2-1; D possibly corresponds to TRBD2 (5 bases). V lost 3 bases to trimming and J lost 7 bases, with 16 bases between them. From germline, CDR1 is KGHSH and CDR2 LQKENI. CDR3 length: 15 amino acids. The CDR3 region is CASSPERYAGNEQFF. In nucleotides, the CDR3 is TGTGCCAGCTCACCTGAGCGGTACGCCGGGAATGAGCAGTTCTTC.

The rearrangement links TRBV25-1 to TRBJ1-1; the match to TRBD1 covers 11 bases. V trimming: 7 bases; J trimming: 4 bases; junction bases outside the gene matches: 8. There are 15 residues in the CDR3. Germline V lookup: CDR1 MGHDK, CDR2 SYGVNS. The CDR3 is CASTPGTGGGTEAFF. CDR3 coding DNA: TGTGCCAGCACGCCCGGGACAGGGGGGGGCACTGAAGCTTTCTTT.

The gene calls are TRBV2 and TRBJ1-2; D remains unclear. Germline CDR1 is SNHLY and CDR2 is FYNNEI. Trimming cost V 7 bases and J 2 bases, with 8 bases left between them. The CDR3 extends over 12 amino acids. The CDR3 DNA is TGTGCCAGCACCCCCTACAACTATGGCTACACCTTC. Translated: CASTPYNYGYTF.

The chain couples TRBV27 to TRBJ1-2; D is perhaps TRBD1 (6 bases). V dropped 5 bases and J dropped 8 bases, with 12 bases sitting between them. CDR3 length: 12 residues. Per germline, CDR1 MNHEY and CDR2 SMNVEV (reference sequence). CDR3 loop: CASSPTTGGYTF. CDR3 nucleotide sequence: TGTGCCAGCAGTCCAACTACAGGGGGCTACACCTTC.

This clone was seen more than once but under ten times. The junction and the germline gene differ at one end; a read error may be behind it. J is TRBJ1-4 and V is TRBV3-1 (or the pseudogene TRBV3-2); D possibly corresponds to TRBD1 (5 bases). The length of the CDR3 is 14 residues. Germline V gene data show CDR1 as LGHDT and CDR2 as YNNKEL (reference sequence). The CDR3 DNA reads as TGTGCCAGCAGCCAAGTGGGAGGGGCCGGCCTACCCGTTTTT. It is translated as CASSQVGGAGLPVF.

This sequence joins TRBV9 and TRBJ2-2; 8 positions agree with TRBD2. The J segment lost 7 bases and the V segment lost 6 bases, leaving 2 bases of the junction unmatched. The CDR3 has 12 amino acids. CDR1 is SGDLS, CDR2 YYNGEE, per germline. As DNA, the CDR3 is TGTGCCAGCACCCGGGGGGGCGGGGAGCTGTTTTTT. As protein: CASTRGGGELFF.

The chain couples TRBV27 to TRBJ2-3, with TRBD2 matching 12 bases. J lost 4 bases, V lost 4 bases, and 12 bases had no gene match. CDR3 size: 18 residues. Germline V gene lookup returns CDR1 MNHEY and CDR2 SMNVEV (reference sequence). CDR3 sequence reads: CASSYGLAGTVRPDTQYF. The CDR3 region has the DNA TGTGCCAGCAGTTATGGACTAGCGGGGACCGTCCGACCAGATACGCAGTATTTT.

The chain employs TRBV5-4 and TRBJ2-3; D is possibly TRBD2 (7 bases). CDR1 is SGHNT and CDR2 is YYREEE in the germline V gene (reference sequence). V lost 0 bases and J 1 base, leaving 15 bases between the germline ends. The CDR3 spans 17 residues. The CDR3 sequence is CASSLDVGGPGTDTQYF. The CDR3 DNA reads TGTGCCAGCAGCTTGGATGTGGGGGGGCCCGGCACAGATACGCAGTATTTT.

The chain has TRBV4-1 and TRBJ2-1; 8 bases align to TRBD1. The V gene's germline CDR1 is MGHRA and CDR2 YSYEKL. CDR3 length: 13 residues. The junction had 3 bases not matched to a gene; V was cut back by 0 bases and J by 11 bases. The DNA of the CDR3 is TGCGCCAGCAGCCAAGATCGACAGGGGCAGCAGTTCTTC. The encoded protein is CASSQDRQGQQFF.

This clone was seen just once. The chain employs TRBV9 and TRBJ2-7; 7 bases are a match to TRBD2. Looked up from germline, CDR1 is SGDLS and CDR2 is YYNGEE. This CDR3 is built from 14 residues. Germline trimming cut 3 bases from V and 0 bases from J; bases unmatched to any gene: 3. CDR3 sequence: CASSESGNSYEQYF. The CDR3 DNA sequence: TGTGCCAGCAGCGAAAGCGGGAACTCCTACGAGCAGTACTTC.

V and J are TRBV18 and TRBJ1-3; D is possibly TRBD1 (6 bases). This CDR3 region has 16 residues. CDR1 and CDR2 from the germline V gene are KGHSH and LQKENI. V was trimmed by 2 bases and J by 2 bases, leaving 13 bases between them. The DNA of the CDR3 is TGTGCCAGCTCACCAAAGGAGGCAGGGGCTGGAAACACCATATATTTT. Translation gives CASSPKEAGAGNTIYF.